This TCR beta chain was found in a study of identifying expanded T cells in peripheral blood. Study-level findings and limits: Clone count variance between approximately two-week samples rose with total template count.

In regard to this clone: Its antigen is still unknown. Germline is not matched at one junction end, which may reflect a read error.

This table comes from immunoSEQ multiplex PCR, and its TCRdb copy is limited to in-frame clones, with some not included. The table records about 52,000 clones, 65% to 90% of them present only once. The CDR3 is made up of 14 amino acids. Germline V gene sequence: CDR1 SEHNR, CDR2 FQNEAQ (reference sequence). Sequences were obtained from blood. The TCR was taken from a person between 18 and 75 years old in good health. The chain carries TRBV7-9 and TRBJ1-1; D is unresolved. CDR3 in amino acids: CASTLVASNTEAFF. The CDR3 region has the DNA TGTGCCAGCACCTTAGTCGCTTCGAACACTGAAGCTTTCTTT.